The rows below give T cell receptor beta chains drawn from one sample of a study of T cell repertoires in cytomegalovirus infection. Each CDR3 protein gets one entry after TCRdb re-called the reads with MiXCR. The profile shows roughly 250,000 distinct CDR3 sequences, about 12% of them singletons. The specimen sequenced was PBMCs. The receptors originated from a human donor in good health (CMV status not recorded). Some clones in this sample may be carry-over from other donors' samples. Each CDR3 is given with its conserved first and last residue. D genes are given only for firm matches. The size field is filled for only some rows; it gives once, few, many or a size class.

D gene: -; J gene: TRBJ2-2; V gene: TRBV7-2; clone size: many; CDR3 protein: CASSPSRNTGELFF; CDR3 DNA: TGTGCCAGCAGCCCTTCGAGGAACACCGGGGAGCTGTTTTTT
D gene: -; J gene: TRBJ1-5; V gene: TRBV12-3/TRBV12-4; clone size: many; CDR3 protein: CASSSYRDHRSNQPQHF; CDR3 DNA: TGTGCCAGCAGTTCATACCGGGACCATAGGAGCAATCAGCCCCAGCATTTT
D gene: -; J gene: TRBJ1-2; V gene: TRBV7-2; clone size: many; CDR3 protein: CASSNSGGYTF; CDR3 DNA: TGTGCCAGCAGCAATTCTGGGGGCTACACCTTC
D gene: -; J gene: TRBJ1-1; V gene: TRBV19; clone size: -; CDR3 protein: CASSEVGGTEAFF; CDR3 DNA: TGTGCCAGTAGTGAAGTGGGCGGTACTGAAGCTTTCTTT
D gene: TRBD1; J gene: TRBJ1-6; V gene: TRBV7-2; clone size: many; CDR3 protein: CASTLATGGNSPLHF; CDR3 DNA: TGTGCCAGCACCCTAGCCACAGGGGGGAATTCACCCCTCCACTTT
D gene: TRBD1; J gene: TRBJ1-2; V gene: TRBV7-9; clone size: many; CDR3 protein: CASNEGQTNYGYTF; CDR3 DNA: TGTGCCAGCAACGAGGGACAGACCAACTATGGCTACACCTTC
D gene: -; J gene: TRBJ2-5; V gene: TRBV11-2; clone size: few; CDR3 protein: CASSLYRGGGETQYF; CDR3 DNA: TGTGCCAGCAGCCTATACAGGGGCGGGGGGGAGACCCAGTACTTC
D gene: TRBD1; J gene: TRBJ2-7; V gene: TRBV7-2; clone size: many; CDR3 protein: CASSRTGGEQYF; CDR3 DNA: TGTGCCAGCAGTCGGACAGGTGGGGAGCAGTACTTC
D gene: -; J gene: TRBJ1-2; V gene: TRBV6-5; clone size: many; CDR3 protein: CASFRSGNNNYGYTF; CDR3 DNA: TGTGCCAGCTTCCGCTCCGGGAACAATAACTATGGCTACACCTTC
D gene: TRBD1; J gene: TRBJ2-2; V gene: TRBV12-3/TRBV12-4; clone size: many; CDR3 protein: CASSGDRGYPGELFF; CDR3 DNA: TGTGCCAGCAGTGGCGACAGGGGATACCCCGGGGAGCTGTTTTTT
D gene: -; J gene: TRBJ2-2; V gene: TRBV6-1; clone size: many; CDR3 protein: CACNRNTGELFF; CDR3 DNA: TGTGCCTGTAACCGGAACACCGGGGAGCTGTTTTTT
D gene: -; J gene: TRBJ1-4; V gene: TRBV12-3/TRBV12-4; clone size: many; CDR3 protein: CASRSDWNEKLFF; CDR3 DNA: TGTGCCAGCAGGTCAGATTGGAATGAAAAACTGTTTTTT
D gene: -; J gene: TRBJ2-1; V gene: TRBV28; clone size: -; CDR3 protein: CASIPLAPPYNEQFF; CDR3 DNA: TGTGCCAGCATCCCACTAGCCCCGCCCTACAATGAGCAGTTCTTC
D gene: -; J gene: TRBJ1-1; V gene: TRBV6-2/TRBV6-3; clone size: many; CDR3 protein: CASSGKGWNTEAFF; CDR3 DNA: TGTGCCAGCAGCGGAAAGGGGTGGAACACTGAAGCTTTCTTT
D gene: -; J gene: TRBJ2-3; V gene: TRBV28; clone size: many; CDR3 protein: CASSSLAESSTDTQYF; CDR3 DNA: TGTGCCAGCAGTTCGTTAGCGGAATCTAGCACAGATACGCAGTATTTT
D gene: TRBD2; J gene: TRBJ2-5; V gene: TRBV11-1; clone size: many; CDR3 protein: CASSTGTSGDQETQYF; CDR3 DNA: TGTGCCAGCAGCACCGGGACTAGCGGGGACCAAGAGACCCAGTACTTC
D gene: -; J gene: TRBJ1-5; V gene: TRBV15; clone size: few; CDR3 protein: CATSRDLAENQPQHF; CDR3 DNA: TGTGCCACCAGCAGAGATCTGGCGGAGAATCAGCCCCAGCATTTT
D gene: -; J gene: TRBJ1-1; V gene: TRBV4-2; clone size: many; CDR3 protein: CASSQDQDRMNTEAFF; CDR3 DNA: TGTGCCAGCAGCCAAGATCAAGACCGGATGAACACTGAAGCTTTCTTT
D gene: -; J gene: TRBJ2-1; V gene: TRBV7-9; clone size: many; CDR3 protein: CASSLVGAEQFF; CDR3 DNA: TGTGCCAGCAGCTTAGTTGGGGCTGAGCAGTTCTTC
D gene: -; J gene: TRBJ1-3; V gene: TRBV7-3; clone size: many; CDR3 protein: CASKGSGNTIYF; CDR3 DNA: TGTGCCAGCAAAGGGTCTGGAAACACCATATATTTT
D gene: -; J gene: TRBJ1-3; V gene: TRBV28; clone size: -; CDR3 protein: CASALSGNTIYF; CDR3 DNA: TGTGCCAGCGCCCTCTCTGGAAACACCATATATTTT
D gene: TRBD1; J gene: TRBJ2-1; V gene: TRBV12-5; clone size: -; CDR3 protein: CASGLYGTGGNEQFF; CDR3 DNA: TGTGCTAGTGGTTTGTATGGGACAGGGGGCAATGAGCAGTTCTTC
D gene: TRBD1; J gene: TRBJ1-2; V gene: TRBV27; clone size: few; CDR3 protein: CASSPRTGKKPGYTF; CDR3 DNA: TGTGCCAGCAGTCCAAGGACAGGGAAAAAACCTGGCTACACCTTC
D gene: -; J gene: TRBJ1-5; V gene: TRBV28; clone size: many; CDR3 protein: CASSLDGFNQPQHF; CDR3 DNA: TGTGCCAGCAGTTTGGACGGTTTCAATCAGCCCCAGCATTTT
D gene: -; J gene: TRBJ2-7; V gene: TRBV12-3/TRBV12-4; clone size: -; CDR3 protein: CASSSVPYEQYF; CDR3 DNA: TGTGCCAGCAGTAGCGTTCCCTACGAGCAGTACTTC
D gene: TRBD1; J gene: TRBJ2-1; V gene: TRBV11-2; clone size: few; CDR3 protein: CASQPGQGNNEQFF; CDR3 DNA: TGTGCCAGCCAACCGGGACAGGGGAACAATGAGCAGTTCTTC
D gene: -; J gene: TRBJ2-7; V gene: TRBV4-3; clone size: -; CDR3 protein: CASSQEINRVYEQYF; CDR3 DNA: TGCGCCAGCAGCCAAGAGATCAACAGGGTCTACGAGCAGTACTTC
D gene: -; J gene: TRBJ2-7; V gene: TRBV23-1; clone size: few; CDR3 protein: CASSQSRDGFYEQYF; CDR3 DNA: TGCGCCAGCAGTCAATCGAGAGACGGATTCTACGAGCAGTACTTC
D gene: TRBD1; J gene: TRBJ1-5; V gene: TRBV19; clone size: many; CDR3 protein: CASSRGQGARGNQPQHF; CDR3 DNA: TGTGCCAGTAGCCGAGGGCAGGGGGCGAGGGGCAATCAGCCCCAGCATTTT
D gene: TRBD1; J gene: TRBJ2-5; V gene: TRBV7-2; clone size: many; CDR3 protein: CASSTDRGTQETQYF; CDR3 DNA: TGTGCCAGCAGCACGGACAGGGGGACTCAAGAGACCCAGTACTTC
D gene: -; J gene: TRBJ1-1; V gene: TRBV5-6; clone size: many; CDR3 protein: CASSFGRAGTEAFF; CDR3 DNA: TGTGCCAGCAGCTTCGGTCGTGCGGGCACTGAAGCTTTCTTT
D gene: TRBD1; J gene: TRBJ1-2; V gene: TRBV19; clone size: few; CDR3 protein: CASSTTGTAPIYTF; CDR3 DNA: TGTGCCAGTAGCACCACCGGGACAGCCCCCATCTACACCTTC